This TCR beta chain was captured in a study of vaccination and CD4 T cells after COVID-19. Study details: The authors exposed cells to overlapping spike peptides derived from SARS-CoV-2, HCoV-NL63, HCoV-OC43 and HCoV-229E.

CDR1 MDHEN and CDR2 SYDVKM come from the germline V gene. Germline trimming cut 6 bases from V and 2 bases from J; bases unmatched to any gene: 7. The CDR3 totals 15 residues. This clonotype was recorded only once. Its antigen is undetermined. Treatment noted: roughly 11-day PBMC culture with coronavirus spike peptide pools or control peptides (ViraFEST assay). PBMCs, plated at 2 million to 2.5 million per well, were grown in the presence of approximately 10 IU/ml IL-2 and 10 ug/ml peptide pools. Study-level findings and limits: For convalescent patients, 304 of the 307 vaccine-specific clones analyzed were classified as spike mono-reactive.

Sequencing of DNA taken from cultured CD4+ T cells relied on the Oncomine TCR Beta short-read assay. TCRdb re-analysed the PCR reads in MiXCR, keeping a single row per CDR3 protein. The table has about 5,900 distinct CDR3 sequences, roughly 50% seen once; the top ten hold roughly a fifth. The TCR originated in a human donor who had recovered from COVID-19. Sequenced material: CD4+ T cells from blood, cultured in vitro. J is TRBJ1-3 and V is TRBV28, with 7 positions matching TRBD1. CDR3 bases: TGTGCCAGCAGGGAAGGGACAGATACTGGAAACACCATATATTTT. Protein product: CASREGTDTGNTIYF.